The subject of this entry is one T cell receptor beta chain. Profiling relied on immunoSEQ multiplex PCR, and the TCRdb table lists in-frame clones only, not all of them. The repertoire has about 25,000 clones, roughly nine tenths of them found once; the top ten carry 0.54%. These data originate in a study of monozygotic twins with cystic fibrosis. The V gene lost 2 bases and the J gene lost 4 bases, with 10 bases spanning the gap. There are 13 residues in the CDR3. CDR1 and CDR2 from the germline V gene are SGHRS and YFSETQ. The sequenced sample consisted of blood. The chain recombines TRBV5-1 with TRBJ2-7, with D tentatively TRBD1 or TRBD2 (5 bases each). The source of this sequence is a girl aged 2 to 9 with cystic fibrosis. The CDR3 DNA reads TGCGCCAGCAGCTTACTAGGGGATTACGAGCAGTACTTC. This sequence encodes CASSLLGDYEQYF.